This is a list of T cell receptor beta chains from one sample in a study of synovial regulatory T cells in juvenile arthritis. Profiled with immunoSEQ multiplex PCR; TCRdb holds only in-frame clones, not every one. This table lists over 650 clones. What was sequenced was Treg cells from blood. The receptor source for this set is a donor aged 2-30 years with juvenile idiopathic arthritis. The CDR3 runs from the conserved cysteine through the conserved F or W. The size entry is marked missing in some rows and otherwise reads once, few, many or a size class.

clone_size | cdr3_length | j_call | v_call | cdr3_aa
medium-sized | 19 | TRBJ2-3 | TRBV28 | CASSFPTPVPTGYTDTQYF
large | 11 | TRBJ2-7 | TRBV14 | CASSETGEQYF
medium-sized | 10 | TRBJ2-7 | TRBV20-1 | CSADSYEQYF
medium-sized | 14 | TRBJ1-2 | TRBV4-1 | CASSQDYRNYGYTF
large | 14 | TRBJ1-5 | TRBV9 | CASSPGISNQPQHF
medium-sized | 15 | TRBJ2-7 | TRBV9 | CASSWGATLTYEQYF
large | 13 | TRBJ2-7 | TRBV28 | CASSDWAGYEQYF
NA | 16 | TRBJ1-2 | TRBV9 | CASSRQGDPALNGYTF
NA | 15 | TRBJ1-2 | TRBV6-5 | CASSYSSVSPYGYTF
large | 15 | TRBJ2-7 | TRBV5-1 | CASRSLGTQANEQYF
medium-sized | 14 | TRBJ2-1 | TRBV7-9 | CASPRGGADNEQFF
NA | 13 | TRBJ1-1 | TRBV6-5 | CASRPTGNTEAFF
medium-sized | 16 | TRBJ2-4 | TRBV28 | CASSFLGSGAKNIQYF
medium-sized | 14 | TRBJ2-5 | TRBV28 | CASSSTGATETQYF
large | 12 | TRBJ2-7 | TRBV10-2 | CASGERSYEQYF
medium-sized | 14 | TRBJ2-7 | TRBV19 | CASTQRTGPYEQYF
NA | 13 | TRBJ2-7 | TRBV5-1 | CASSLAEGGLNHF
medium-sized | 15 | TRBJ2-5 | TRBV28 | CASSLGQIYQETQYF
large | 15 | TRBJ1-1 | TRBV19 | CASSIRVQKATEAFF
medium-sized | 15 | TRBJ1-3 | TRBV7-2 | CASSLGRISGNTIYF
medium-sized | 15 | TRBJ1-3 | TRBV6-1 | CASSVQGSSGNTIYF
large | 13 | TRBJ1-5 | TRBV2 | CASSEGGGGPQHF
NA | 13 | TRBJ2-5 | TRBV10-3 | CAISSPGQETQYF
medium-sized | 12 | TRBJ1-2 | TRBV10-3 | CAISGVYYGYTF
NA | 15 | TRBJ2-4 | TRBV6-5 | CASSYAGARKNIQYF
NA | 13 | TRBJ1-4 | TRBV10-3 | CASARSRNEKLFF
NA | 11 | TRBJ1-2 | TRBV6-5 | CASSYGGGYTF
large | 18 | TRBJ1-3 | TRBV4-1 | CASSQGRLTGGRGNTIYF
NA | 15 | TRBJ2-3 | TRBV6-5 | CASSPRTSVADTQYF
NA | 19 | TRBJ2-6 | TRBV6-1 | CASSESGTVFFSGANVLTF
medium-sized | 13 | TRBJ2-1 | TRBV29-1 | CSVPRGSYNEQFF
medium-sized | 12 | TRBJ1-6 | TRBV19 | CASSQVNSPLHF
large | 12 | TRBJ2-7 | TRBV6-5 | CASRESPYEQYF
NA | 15 | TRBJ2-3 | TRBV15 | CATSSRQGNTDTQYF
large | 12 | TRBJ2-7 | TRBV2 | CASRFFSYEQYF
large | 13 | TRBJ1-1 | TRBV7-9 | CASSLGQGYAAFF
medium-sized | 14 | TRBJ2-7 | TRBV10-3 | CATARAGGTYEQYF
medium-sized | 15 | TRBJ1-2 | TRBV27 | CASSSIEEFNYGYTF
medium-sized | 14 | TRBJ1-2 | TRBV10-2 | CASSESQGMHGYTF
large | 11 | TRBJ1-1 | TRBV28 | CASSDYDGAFF
NA | 15 | TRBJ2-1 | TRBV4-2 | CASSHSISGANEQFF
large | 15 | TRBJ1-1 | TRBV28 | CASSYGQGGPTEAFF
NA | 16 | TRBJ1-1 | TRBV27 | CASSLFGGPLNTEAFF
NA | 14 | TRBJ2-3 | TRBV29-1 | CSVATSGKSDTQYF
NA | 15 | TRBJ2-1 | TRBV2 | CASSEGLPGNNEQFF
medium-sized | 16 | TRBJ2-5 | TRBV29-1 | CSVRPGEGKAQETQYF
medium-sized | 14 | TRBJ2-7 | TRBV6-5 | CASSLTGKTYEQYF
NA | 14 | TRBJ1-2 | TRBV19 | CASSITGTGAGYTF
large | 15 | TRBJ2-7 | TRBV4-1 | CASSQVAGETYEQYF
medium-sized | 13 | TRBJ2-1 | TRBV5-4 | CASSWDPFSEQFF
medium-sized | 14 | TRBJ1-3 | TRBV30 | CAFYRRNWGNTIYF
large | 14 | TRBJ1-3 | TRBV9 | CASSVVGEGNTIYF
medium-sized | 18 | TRBJ2-5 | TRBV11-2 | CASSPLPGGRGWKETQYF
medium-sized | 16 | TRBJ2-3 | TRBV4-2 | CASSLGTSGLTDTQYF